Below, 6 T cell receptor beta chains from the same sample are listed, as sequenced in a study of OX40 agonist ivuxolimab in advanced cancers. Generated by immunoSEQ multiplex PCR, the TCRdb table keeps only in-frame clones and is missing some. The repertoire includes about 82,000 clones, around 78% of them detected once, and approximately 0.79% sits in the top ten. Sequenced material: CD4+ or CD8+ T cells sorted from blood, taken in a trial of the OX40 agonist ivuxolimab. Source of these receptors: an adult with an advanced solid tumor such as melanoma, head and neck, liver or kidney cancer.

The rearrangement links TRBV11-1 to TRBJ1-4, with 10 bases identical to TRBD1. The junction had 5 bases not matched to a gene; V was cut back by 5 bases and J by 8 bases. The CDR3 sequence is 14 residues long. CDR1 SGHAT and CDR2 FQDESV come from the germline V gene (reference sequence). The CDR3 bases are TGTGCCAGCAGCGACAGGGGGCGCGGAGAAAAACTGTTTTTT. Its protein is CASSDRGRGEKLFF.

The CDR3 loop is CASSPPPHNEQFF. CDR3 in DNA: TGTGCCAGCAGCCCTCCCCCTCACAATGAGCAGTTCTTC. This chain joins TRBV7-3 and TRBJ2-1; no firm D call. The germline V gene has CDR1 SGHTA and CDR2 FQGTGA. The V end lost 5 bases, the J end lost 5 bases, and 10 bases lay between the germline ends. This CDR3 contains 13 residues. Using reference TRBV7-3 and TRBJ2-1 for the parts outside the CDR3, the full variable domain is GAGVSQTPSNKVTEKGKYVELRCDPISGHTALYWYRQSLGQGPEFLIYFQGTGAADDSGLPNDRFFAVRPEGSVSTLKIQRTERGDSAVYLCASSPPPHNEQFFGPGTRLTVL.

The chain has TRBV10-2 and TRBJ2-3, with TRBD2 matching 7 bases. With V trimmed by 0 bases and J by 10 bases, 4 bases remained unmatched. Germline V CDR1 and CDR2: WSHSY, SAAADI. The CDR3 covers 13 residues. Written as DNA, the CDR3 is TGCGCCAGCAGTGAGTCGGGCGGGGGAGCGCAGTATTTT. Protein product: CASSESGGGAQYF.

CDR3: CASSLEKGYGYTF. In DNA, the CDR3 is TGTGCCAGCAGCTTGGAGAAAGGCTATGGCTACACCTTC. J is TRBJ1-2 and V is TRBV5-4; no definite D call. V was shortened by 0 bases and J by 4 bases, with 7 bases between the two germline ends. This CDR3 has 13 amino acids. The germline V gene has CDR1 SGHNT and CDR2 YYREEE (reference sequence).

V and J are TRBV27 and TRBJ2-5, with D perhaps matching TRBD2 (5 bases). The V gene lost 6 bases and the J gene lost 5 bases, with 13 bases spanning the gap. The germline gives CDR1 MNHEY, CDR2 SMNVEV (reference sequence). The CDR3 is 13 residues long. The CDR3 DNA is TGTGCCAGCAGATCGGAGACGGGGGAGACCCAGTACTTC. Protein product: CASRSETGETQYF.

This clone occurred a few times. The chain uses TRBV4-1 and TRBJ1-6; 9 nucleotides line up with TRBD1. V was clipped by 5 bases and J by 7 bases; unmatched bases: 9. The V gene's germline CDR1 is MGHRA and CDR2 YSYEKL. The CDR3 is 16 amino acids. CDR3 sequence (DNA): TGCGCCAGCAGCACGCACACCGGGACAGGGAATTCACCCCTCCACTTT. It translates to CASSTHTGTGNSPLHF.